This is a list of T cell receptor beta chains from one sample in a study of shared clonotypes between healthy human individuals. The assay was immunoSEQ multiplex PCR, and TCRdb's table has in-frame clones only and misses some. Counted here are under 1,900,000 clones, 98% occurring once; the ten biggest clones make up approximately 0.4%. Input material: naive CD4+ T cells sorted from blood. The receptors shown here come from a man under 40 in good health. The CDR3 runs from the conserved cysteine through the conserved F or W. The order of the fields is J gene, clone size, D gene, V gene, CDR3 DNA, CDR3 protein. D genes are given only for firm matches. Only part of the rows carry a size: once, few, many, or a class if the clone is expanded.

TRBJ2-3 | - | TRBD2 | TRBV11-3 | TGTGCCAGCAGCAACGGTCCTAGCGGGAGCACAGATACGCAGTATTTT | CASSNGPSGSTDTQYF
TRBJ1-2 | - | TRBD1 | TRBV28 | TGTGCCAGCAGTTCGACAGGGTTCGCCTATGGCTACACCTTC | CASSSTGFAYGYTF
TRBJ1-4 | - | - | TRBV9 | TGTGCCAGCAGCGTAGCGGCCGGCAGGGTTCGTGAAAAACTGTTTTTT | CASSVAAGRVREKLFF
TRBJ1-5 | - | TRBD1 | TRBV18 | TGTGCCAGCTCCCGGGACAGTTATAGCAATCAGCCCCAGCATTTT | CASSRDSYSNQPQHF
TRBJ2-7 | - | - | TRBV6-5 | TGTGCCAGCACTTACTCCGGGGGCGGCTACGAGCAGTACTTC | CASTYSGGGYEQYF
TRBJ2-5 | - | - | TRBV2 | TGTGCCAGCAGTGAACGAGAAGAGACCCAGTACTTC | CASSEREETQYF
TRBJ1-2 | - | - | TRBV11-2 | TGTGCCAGCAGCCCACGGGGGCGGAACTATGGCTACACCTTC | CASSPRGRNYGYTF
TRBJ1-2 | - | - | TRBV6-1 | TGTGCCAGCAGGGGATCTAACTATGGCTACACCTTC | CASRGSNYGYTF
TRBJ2-2 | - | - | TRBV5-1 | TGCGCCAGCAGCTTGCCCTCGTCGGGCATCGGGGAGCTGTTTTTT | CASSLPSSGIGELFF
TRBJ1-3 | once | - | TRBV6-5 | TGTGCCAGCACCAACACTGGAAACACCATATATTTT | CASTNTGNTIYF
TRBJ2-3 | - | - | TRBV18 | TGTGCCAGCTCACCTCTCGTTTCAGGGGTAAACACAGATACGCAGTATTTT | CASSPLVSGVNTDTQYF
TRBJ1-1 | once | - | TRBV12-5 | TGTGCTAGTGGTTCATCCGGAACCACTGAAGCTTTCTTT | CASGSSGTTEAFF
TRBJ2-1 | - | TRBD1 | TRBV2 | TGTGCCAGCAGGCAGGACAGGGCGAGTATCGATGAGCAGTTCTTC | CASRQDRASIDEQFF
TRBJ2-1 | - | - | TRBV5-1 | TGCGCCAGCAGTCAAGAGGAGGTTTCTTACGAGCAGTTCTTC | CASSQEEVSYEQFF
TRBJ2-2 | - | - | TRBV9 | TGTGCCAGCAGCTCTGGAGTTATTAACACCGGGGAGCTGTTTTTT | CASSSGVINTGELFF
TRBJ2-7 | - | - | TRBV11-2 | TGTGCCAGCAGCTTATCGGGGCCCCCCTACGAGCAGTACTTC | CASSLSGPPYEQYF
TRBJ2-7 | - | - | TRBV5-1 | TGCGCCAGCAGCTTGGTGCAGCGAGAGTACGAGCAGTACTTC | CASSLVQREYEQYF
TRBJ2-6 | - | TRBD1 | TRBV18 | TGTGCCAGCTCACCGCGGGACAGGATCTCTGGGGCCAACGTCCTGACTTTC | CASSPRDRISGANVLTF
TRBJ1-1 | - | - | TRBV7-9 | TGTGCCAGCAGCTTAGGGGCCAACCCCACTGAAGCTTTCTTT | CASSLGANPTEAFF
TRBJ2-4 | - | TRBD1 | TRBV18 | TGTGCCAGCTCACCTTGGACAGGGTTGGACAAAAACATTCAGTACTTC | CASSPWTGLDKNIQYF
TRBJ1-5 | once | TRBD1 | TRBV4-1 | TGCGCCAGCAGCCAACGAGGGACAGGCGGATATGACAATCAGCCCCAGCATTTT | CASSQRGTGGYDNQPQHF
TRBJ2-7 | - | - | TRBV21-1 | TGTGCCAGCAGCAGCATGACTAGCCTGAGGGAGTACTTC | CASSSMTSLREYF
TRBJ2-6 | once | TRBD1 | TRBV19 | TGTGCCAGTAGTCCGGGGACAGGTCTCTCTGGGGCCAACGTCCTGACTTTC | CASSPGTGLSGANVLTF
TRBJ2-7 | - | - | TRBV18 | TGTGCCAGCTCACCACCCTCCTCCTACGAGCAGTACTTC | CASSPPSSYEQYF
TRBJ1-5 | - | TRBD1 | TRBV6-1 | TGTGCCAGCAGCCCCGGACAGGAGTACAATCAGCCCCAGCATTTT | CASSPGQEYNQPQHF
TRBJ2-3 | once | - | TRBV18 | TGTGCCAGCTCACTCGTAGGTTGGGACACAGATACGCAGTATTTT | CASSLVGWDTDTQYF
TRBJ2-1 | - | TRBD2 | TRBV9 | TGTGCCAGCAGCGTAGTGGGAAGGGGCGGGAGGGCCGATGAGCAGTTCTTC | CASSVVGRGGRADEQFF
TRBJ2-3 | few | - | TRBV5-1 | TGCGCCAGCAGCTCCCGACTCACAGATACGCAGTATTTT | CASSSRLTDTQYF
TRBJ2-5 | - | - | TRBV18 | TGTGCCAGCTCACCGGAAACGGTCGAGACCCAGTACTTC | CASSPETVETQYF
TRBJ2-1 | - | TRBD1 | TRBV29-1 | TGCAGCGTCGCCGGGACAGGGGGCTTGAATGAGCAGTTCTTC | CSVAGTGGLNEQFF
TRBJ2-1 | - | TRBD1 | TRBV10-1 | TGCGCCAGCAGTGATACAGGGGGCACCTACAATGAGCAGTTCTTC | CASSDTGGTYNEQFF
TRBJ1-4 | - | TRBD1 | TRBV11-2 | TGTGCCAGCAGCTACACAGGGGGTGGACAAAAACTGTTTTTT | CASSYTGGGQKLFF
TRBJ2-4 | - | TRBD2 | TRBV27 | TGTGCCAGCAGTCCCCTCACTAGCGGACCCAAAAACATTCAGTACTTC | CASSPLTSGPKNIQYF
TRBJ1-1 | - | - | TRBV30 | TGTGCCTGGTTTTCCCTGAACACTGAAGCTTTCTTT | CAWFSLNTEAFF
TRBJ1-5 | - | - | TRBV18 | TGTGCCAGCTCACCACGGTCGTCTGCCCAGTTCAATCAGCCCCAGCATTTT | CASSPRSSAQFNQPQHF
TRBJ2-1 | - | - | TRBV9 | TGTGCCAGCAGCGTAGTAGGAGACTCCTACAATGAGCAGTTCTTC | CASSVVGDSYNEQFF
TRBJ2-7 | - | TRBD2 | TRBV2 | TGTGCCAGCACCCCCCGGACTAGCGGCTCCTACGAGCAGTACTTC | CASTPRTSGSYEQYF
TRBJ1-2 | - | - | TRBV5-5 | TGTGCCAGCAGCTTGATCACAGGGCCCGGGGATACGAGAGGCTACACCTTC | CASSLITGPGDTRGYTF
TRBJ2-3 | - | - | TRBV14 | TGTGCCAGCAGCTCAAGCCGCGTGGGAGAGTGGGATACGCAGTATTTT | CASSSSRVGEWDTQYF
TRBJ1-2 | - | - | TRBV7-3 | TGTGCCAGCAGCTTAAAGGGGGACTATGTCTACACCTTC | CASSLKGDYVYTF